These 3 T cell receptor beta chains were all obtained from the same sample, sequenced in a study of shared clonotypes between healthy human individuals. Some clones are missing from TCRdb's copy, which holds only in-frame ones; the method was immunoSEQ multiplex PCR. The sample has about 510,000 clones, around 96% seen once. The sequencing input was naive CD4+ T cells sorted from blood. The subset here: CD45RA+ positively selected. These receptor sequences come from a woman aged 30 to 39 in good health.

The gene calls are TRBV5-4 and TRBJ2-7, with 8 bases aligning to TRBD1. Germline lookup yields CDR1 SGHNT and CDR2 YYREEE (reference sequence). V shed 2 bases and J 0 bases; nucleotides not matched to a gene: 10. This CDR3 has 17 residues. This CDR3 is CASSFNFGTGLSYEQYF. CDR3 sequence (DNA): TGTGCCAGCAGCTTTAATTTCGGGACAGGACTCTCCTACGAGCAGTACTTC. The full variable domain, rest sourced from reference TRBV5-4 and TRBJ2-7, is ETGVTQSPTHLIKTRGQQVTLRCSSQSGHNTVSWYQQALGQGPQFIFQYYREEENGRGNFPPRFSGLQFPNYSSELNVNALELDDSALYLCASSFNFGTGLSYEQYFGPGTRLTVT.

The gene calls are TRBV4-1 and TRBJ1-5; D might be TRBD1 (6 bases). This CDR3 is 15 amino acids long. Germline V CDR1 and CDR2: MGHRA, YSYEKL. V lost 4 bases to trimming and J lost 4 bases, with 14 bases between them. The CDR3 nucleotides read TGCGCCAGCAGCCCCGACAGGAATAGGAATCAGCCCCAGCATTTT. Translation: CASSPDRNRNQPQHF.

This clone turned up a few times. The chain combines TRBV7-9 with TRBJ1-1, with D unclear. This CDR3 region has 12 residues. Germline CDR1 is SEHNR and CDR2 is FQNEAQ (reference sequence). V was pared by 2 bases and J by 3 bases, with 4 bases between. Here the CDR3 reads CASSLWDTEAFF. The CDR3 DNA reads as TGTGCCAGCAGCTTATGGGACACTGAAGCTTTCTTT.